This T cell receptor beta chain was observed in a study of blood T cell repertoires in COVID-19. About the research overall: Nucleic acid was either cDNA or gDNA, and it came from T cells, B-cell-depleted T cells, or PBMCs.

Germline V lookup: CDR1 MNHEY, CDR2 SMNVEV (reference sequence). The CDR3 spans 13 residues. After removal of 5 bases from V and 8 bases from J, the junction contained 4 bases not matched to a gene. TCRdb keeps only in-frame clones here, not all; method: immunoSEQ multiplex PCR. Here the sample spans more than 65,000 clones, roughly 87% being singletons. Input material: peripheral blood. This clonotype was obtained from a woman between 50 and 59 years old with acute or convalescent COVID-19. This chain connects TRBV27 to TRBJ1-3; 9 nucleotides line up with TRBD1. For the CDR3, the DNA is TGTGCCAGCAGTCTAAACAGGGGGCACACCATATATTTT. Its protein product is CASSLNRGHTIYF.